The text below deals with one T cell receptor (beta chain). The antigen it recognizes is unknown. The input lacks base qualities; no much larger clone sits a single base away. These data originate in a study of long-term antiretroviral therapy in people with HIV (dated by TCRdb to 2021 to 2024). At the level of the whole study: The earliest samples were collected about a decade before the 2015 WHO recommendation for immediate ART, when ART was typically delayed until CD4 counts fell. No cross-contamination during QIAcube processing was seen in test extractions of a monoclonal T-cell line run alongside 33 polyclonal samples. About 40% of the 30 participants with HIV were female. The cohort contributed over 150 cryopreserved PBMC samples from 30 adults with confirmed HIV infection, collected serially over a mean of 6 years (range 1-12). A retrospective serial study tested whether changes in peripheral blood TRB repertoire composition and diversity were associated with ART initiation and durable HIV suppression.

The CDR3 sequence holds 12 residues, the cysteine and phenylalanine included. The kept DNA is CDR3 alone, 36 bases in frame from the first base. As encoded in the germline V gene, CDR1 is MDHEN while CDR2 is SYDVKM. Germline trimming amounts to 9 bases on V and 6 bases on J, with 3 as the count of junction bases outside the gene matches. The immunoSEQ hsTCRB v3.0 assay was used at survey level resolution to sequence the TRB variable region. The target sequencing depth for TRB was roughly 35,000-55,000 T-cell genomes per sample. TRB libraries were pooled and sequenced on an Illumina MiSeq using a v3 150-cycle kit. As for how the authors treated the data: Repertoire analysis ran in R within a reproducible Nextflow workflow covering QC, data transformation and analysis. LymphoSeq2, an R package for exploring AIRR-Seq data, was used to implement the custom analyses. After excluding several samples that yielded fewer than 5000 total TRB sequences, approximately 180 HIV repertoires remained for analysis. Among the roughly 200 retained HIV repertoires, around 60 were collected before ART initiation and some 130 were collected after ART initiation. Each repertoire was downsampled to 5000 TRB nucleotide sequences, and summary statistics were averaged across 100 downsampling iterations. The analysis kept only TRB sequences whose CDR3 regions were at least seven amino acids long. Two measures captured diversity: a Shannon entropy-derived clonality score and the Gini coefficient. In the repertoire networks, any two of the top 5000 CDR3 amino acid sequences were connected whenever the two sequences differed by an edit distance of one. For TRB CDR3 amino acid sequences, GLIPH2 was used to predict antigen specificity groups and MHC restriction. To flag known CMV, EBV, HIV or tissue antigen associations, CDR3 amino acid sequences were matched against VDJdb and McPAS-TCR. Pre-ART, post-ART and control groups were compared with Wilcoxon signed-rank tests and Holm-Bonferroni correction. Sourced from immuneACCESS, this table was stored by TCRdb with only in-frame sequences that have V and J called. A share of the clones is absent; for the studies checked, an unresolved V gene accounts for under half, and the remainder has no known explanation. Clone size and the V and J calls come from that table; the DNA yielded D and trimming. The sample contains 26,000 or so clones, about 88% of them found a single time. The ten largest clones capture about 3.5% of the sample.

Summary of the overall study and its limitations: Expanded TRB clones identified before ART initiation dominated the repertoire across all time points, though the dominance fluctuated and decreased in many PLHIV after ART. A significant increase in TRB diversity was found to be associated with ART initiation, although TRB diversity was observed to remain significantly below that of transplant donor controls even after long-term ART. Compared with controls, HIV repertoires had narrower CDR3 length ranges, and the network structure pointed to an antigen-experienced repertoire that shifted only slightly toward naive after ART. Unsorted PBMC were profiled instead of sorted CD4+ and CD8+ T cells because pre-ART samples had limited cell numbers. Owing to limited PBMC availability, only the TCR beta chain was sequenced, without alpha chain pairing. Inferences about post-ART repertoire changes were limited because no data were available on ART adherence, viral resistance or therapy changes. The samples were dated from about 2003 to 2017, and the ART regimens that were used may be less effective than current ART regimens.

To be included, a participant needed at least one PBMC sample from before ART initiation plus at least two post-ART samples. Treatment was received in the United States of America by all participants with HIV. Before DNA extraction, cryopreserved samples of roughly 0.95-10 million PBMC were thawed and washed. At the time of the earliest PBMC sample, participants with HIV were aged between about 20 and 60 years. PBMC samples were contributed by each participant from 1-4 timepoints before ART initiation and 2-8 timepoints after ART initiation, with a median of 7 samples. For every participant, serial HIV viral load, CD4+ T-cell count, ART history and demographic data were obtained. Genomic DNA was extracted from unsorted PBMC with a Qiagen kit on a QIAcube, with processing performed in batches of 12 samples.

The specimen comprised unsorted PBMCs, sampled 1.9 years after starting antiretroviral therapy. The source is a woman in her 30s with HIV. In this chain, TRBV28 is recombined with TRBJ1-1; 11 central nucleotides agree with TRBD1. The CDR3 is CARDRGRSEAFF. The sequence in DNA is TGTGCCAGGGACAGGGGGCGGTCTGAAGCTTTCTTT.